Included here is one TCR beta chain sequence, with context. The data derive from a study of long-term antiretroviral therapy in people with HIV. Investigators performed immunoSEQ version v3.0 at survey level. Only in-frame clones appear in the TCRdb table, and some are missing; sequencing was by immunoSEQ multiplex PCR. The sample has under 50,000 clones, 70% to 90% seen once. The J segment lost 6 bases and the V segment lost 6 bases, leaving 15 bases of the junction unmatched. The CDR3 runs 16 residues. Germline loops: CDR1 MRHNA, CDR2 SNTAGT. The material was unsorted PBMCs, obtained just before starting antiretroviral therapy. The chain couples TRBV6-4 to TRBJ2-3; 7 nucleotides match TRBD2. The TCR sequence derives from a woman younger than 30 with HIV. The CDR3 protein is CASSLVPSGARDTQYF. CDR3 nucleotides: TGTGCCAGCAGCCTAGTCCCCAGCGGGGCTAGGGATACGCAGTATTTT.